One T cell receptor beta chain is described in this entry. Only in-frame clones appear in the TCRdb table, and some are missing; sequencing was by immunoSEQ multiplex PCR. This table has some 41,000 clones, more than 90% appearing once. These data originate in a study of blood T cell repertoires in COVID-19. The sequence was collected from a human donor in a cohort sampled during active COVID-19. Sample: peripheral blood.

The CDR3 loop reads CSSKAGDNSPLHF. The CDR3 bases are TGCTCCTCAAAGGCAGGGGATAATTCACCCCTCCACTTT. V gene TRBV5-1 combines with J gene TRBJ1-6, with TRBD1 as a possible D gene (6 bases). CDR1 and CDR2 from the germline V gene are SGHRS and YFSETQ. The CDR3 loop spans 13 amino acids.